The TCR beta chain under discussion was sequenced for a study of control samples from healthy donors and cancer patients. Trimming removed 5 bases from V and 3 bases from J, with 14 bases in between. The CDR3 spans 14 residues. Per the germline V gene, CDR1 is SEHNR and CDR2 is FQNEAQ (reference sequence). Data came from immunoSEQ multiplex PCR; TCRdb stores just in-frame clones and leaves some out. This table holds just under 65,000 clones, 65% to 90% found once. Specimen: blood. This chain connects TRBV7-9 to TRBJ2-7; D is ambiguous. The TCR sequence derives from a man in his forties in good health. The CDR3 sequence is CASSPVAVVYEQYF. Written as DNA, the CDR3 is TGTGCCAGCAGCCCCGTTGCGGTGGTCTACGAGCAGTACTTC.